This T cell receptor (beta chain) was found in a study of CD8+ T cells in alopecia areata. Whole-study results and caveats: Tofacitinib delivered significant drops in scalp clonality and in expanded CD8+ clones among the top 100. Greater clonality was observed in lesional scalp samples, especially alopecia totalis/universalis, versus normal scalp.

With regard to this clone: Antigen: not known.

CDR3 length: 16 residues. Germline V gives CDR1 SGHTA, CDR2 FQGNSA. V shed 3 bases and J 0 bases; nucleotides not matched to a gene: 5. The treatment denotes: oral pan-JAK inhibitor, 5-10 mg twice daily. TCR sequencing used cDNA made by reverse transcription of extracted RNA. Generated by immunoSEQ multiplex PCR, the TCRdb table keeps only in-frame clones and is missing some. Of about 210,000 clones in the sample, 64% were seen once. The TCR comes from a human donor with alopecia areata. The chain recombines TRBV7-2 with TRBJ1-1; 9 bases are a match to TRBD1. Specimen: CD4+ T cells sorted from blood, collected at week 4, from a patient treated with tofacitinib. CDR3 protein: CASSFGTGSLNTEAFF. As DNA, the CDR3 is TGTGCCAGCAGCTTCGGGACAGGGTCCCTGAACACTGAAGCTTTCTTT.